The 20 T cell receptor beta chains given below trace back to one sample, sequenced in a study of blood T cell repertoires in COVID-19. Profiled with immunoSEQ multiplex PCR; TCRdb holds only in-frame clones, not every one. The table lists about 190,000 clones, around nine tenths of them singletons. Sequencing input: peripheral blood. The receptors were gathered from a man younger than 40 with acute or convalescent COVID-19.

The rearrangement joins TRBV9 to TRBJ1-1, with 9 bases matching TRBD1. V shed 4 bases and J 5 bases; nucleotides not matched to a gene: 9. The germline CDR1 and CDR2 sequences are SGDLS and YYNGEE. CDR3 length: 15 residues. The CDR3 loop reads CASSLGQGRTTEAFF. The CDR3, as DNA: TGTGCCAGCAGCCTAGGACAGGGGAGGACGACTGAAGCTTTCTTT.

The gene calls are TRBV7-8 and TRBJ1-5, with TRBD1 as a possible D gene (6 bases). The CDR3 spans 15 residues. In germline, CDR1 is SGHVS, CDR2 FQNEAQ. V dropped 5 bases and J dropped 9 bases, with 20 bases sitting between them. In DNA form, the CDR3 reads TGTGCCAGCAGCCTGGGGACACGGGCAGGAGTGCCCCAGCATTTT. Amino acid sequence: CASSLGTRAGVPQHF.

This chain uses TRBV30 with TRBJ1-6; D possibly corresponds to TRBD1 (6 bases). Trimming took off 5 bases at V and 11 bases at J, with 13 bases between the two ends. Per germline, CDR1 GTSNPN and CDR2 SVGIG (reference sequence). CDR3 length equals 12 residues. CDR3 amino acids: CAWLSGAPPLHF. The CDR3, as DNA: TGTGCCTGGCTCTCAGGGGCGCCACCCCTCCACTTT.

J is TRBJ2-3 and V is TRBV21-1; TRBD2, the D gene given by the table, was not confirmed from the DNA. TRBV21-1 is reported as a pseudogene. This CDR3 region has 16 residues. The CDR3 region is CASTRTSGRATDTQYF. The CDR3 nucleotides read TGTGCCAGCACCCGGACTAGCGGGAGGGCCACAGATACGCAGTATTTT.

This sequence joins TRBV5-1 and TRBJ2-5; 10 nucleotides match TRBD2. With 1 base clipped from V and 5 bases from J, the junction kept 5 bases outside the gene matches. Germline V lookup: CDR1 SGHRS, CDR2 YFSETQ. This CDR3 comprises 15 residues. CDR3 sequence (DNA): TGCGCCAGCAGCTTGTTAGCGGGGGGTTCCGAGACCCAGTACTTC. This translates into CASSLLAGGSETQYF.

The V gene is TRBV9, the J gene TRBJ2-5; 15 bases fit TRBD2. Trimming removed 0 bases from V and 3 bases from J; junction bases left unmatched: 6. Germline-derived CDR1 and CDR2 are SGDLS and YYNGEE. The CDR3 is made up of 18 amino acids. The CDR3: CASSVGGTSGRLEETQYF. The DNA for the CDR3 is TGTGCCAGCAGCGTAGGAGGGACTAGCGGGAGGCTCGAAGAGACCCAGTACTTC. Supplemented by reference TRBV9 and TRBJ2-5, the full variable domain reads DSGVTQTPKHLITATGQRVTLRCSPRSGDLSVYWYQQSLDQGLQFLIQYYNGEERAKGNILERFSAQQFPDLHSELNLSSLELGDSALYFCASSVGGTSGRLEETQYFGPGTRLLVL.

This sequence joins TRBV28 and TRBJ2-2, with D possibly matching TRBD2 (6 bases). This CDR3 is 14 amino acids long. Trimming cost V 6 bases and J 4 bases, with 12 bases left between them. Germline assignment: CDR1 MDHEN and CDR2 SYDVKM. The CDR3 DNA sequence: TGTGCCAGCAGGCCTGGAGGGGCCACCGGGGAGCTGTTTTTT. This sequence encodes CASRPGGATGELFF.

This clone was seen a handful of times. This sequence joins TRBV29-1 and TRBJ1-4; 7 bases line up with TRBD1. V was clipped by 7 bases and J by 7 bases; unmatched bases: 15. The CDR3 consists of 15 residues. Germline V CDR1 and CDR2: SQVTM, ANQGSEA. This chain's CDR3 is CSAAPAQGVSEKLFF. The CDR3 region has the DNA TGCAGCGCCGCCCCGGCCCAGGGGGTTTCTGAAAAACTGTTTTTT.

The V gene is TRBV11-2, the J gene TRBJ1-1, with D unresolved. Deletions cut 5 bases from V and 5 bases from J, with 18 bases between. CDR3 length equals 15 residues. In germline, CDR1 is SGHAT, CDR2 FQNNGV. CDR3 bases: TGTGCCAGCAGCCGACCCGACCTAAGGAGAACTGAAGCTTTCTTT. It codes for CASSRPDLRRTEAFF.

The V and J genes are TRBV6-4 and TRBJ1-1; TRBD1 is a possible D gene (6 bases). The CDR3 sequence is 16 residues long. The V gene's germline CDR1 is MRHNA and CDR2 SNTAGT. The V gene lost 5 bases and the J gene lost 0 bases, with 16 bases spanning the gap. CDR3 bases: TGTGCCAGCAGTCCCGAGGGGACATTTATGAACACTGAAGCTTTCTTT. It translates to CASSPEGTFMNTEAFF.

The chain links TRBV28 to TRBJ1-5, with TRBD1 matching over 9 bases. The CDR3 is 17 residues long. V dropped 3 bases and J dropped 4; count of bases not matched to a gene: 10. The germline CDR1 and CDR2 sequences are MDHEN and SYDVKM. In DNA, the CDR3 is TGTGCCAGCAGTTTTTGGCCGGGACAGGGATCAAATCAGCCCCAGCATTTT. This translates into CASSFWPGQGSNQPQHF. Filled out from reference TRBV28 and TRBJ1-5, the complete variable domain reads DVKVTQSSRYLVKRTGEKVFLECVQDMDHENMFWYRQDPGLGLRLIYFSYDVKMKEKGDIPEGYSVSREKKERFSLILESASTNQTSMYLCASSFWPGQGSNQPQHFGDGTRLSIL.

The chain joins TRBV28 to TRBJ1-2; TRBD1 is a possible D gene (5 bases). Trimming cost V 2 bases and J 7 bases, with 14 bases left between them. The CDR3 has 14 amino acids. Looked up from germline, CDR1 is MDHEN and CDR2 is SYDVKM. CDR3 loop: CASSLRTHTGGYTF. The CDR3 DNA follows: TGTGCCAGCAGTTTAAGGACACACACCGGTGGCTACACCTTC.

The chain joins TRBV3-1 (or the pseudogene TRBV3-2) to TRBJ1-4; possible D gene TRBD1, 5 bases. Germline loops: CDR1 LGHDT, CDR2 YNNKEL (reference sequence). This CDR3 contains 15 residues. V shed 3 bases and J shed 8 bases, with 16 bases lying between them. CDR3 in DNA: TGTGCCAGCAGCCACCCGGGTGGGGGGACCGAAAAACTGTTTTTT. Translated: CASSHPGGGTEKLFF.

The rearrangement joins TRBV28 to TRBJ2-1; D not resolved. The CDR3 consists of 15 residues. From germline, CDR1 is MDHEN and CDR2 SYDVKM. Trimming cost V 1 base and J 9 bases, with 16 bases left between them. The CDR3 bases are TGTGCCAGCAGTTTATTCTTAGAGGCGAGCGCTGAGCAGTTCTTC. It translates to CASSLFLEASAEQFF. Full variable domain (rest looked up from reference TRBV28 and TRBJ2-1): DVKVTQSSRYLVKRTGEKVFLECVQDMDHENMFWYRQDPGLGLRLIYFSYDVKMKEKGDIPEGYSVSREKKERFSLILESASTNQTSMYLCASSLFLEASAEQFFGPGTRLTVL.

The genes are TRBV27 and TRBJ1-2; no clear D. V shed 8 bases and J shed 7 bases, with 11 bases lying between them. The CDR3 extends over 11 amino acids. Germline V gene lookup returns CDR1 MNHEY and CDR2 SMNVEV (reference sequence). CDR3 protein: CASGGASGYTF. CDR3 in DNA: TGTGCCAGCGGCGGCGCAAGTGGCTACACCTTC.

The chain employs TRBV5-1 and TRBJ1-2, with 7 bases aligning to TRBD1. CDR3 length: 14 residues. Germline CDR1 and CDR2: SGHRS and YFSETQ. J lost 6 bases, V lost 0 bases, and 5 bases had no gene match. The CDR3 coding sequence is TGCGCCAGCAGCTTGGGTCAGGGGGTAGATGGCTACACCTTC. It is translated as CASSLGQGVDGYTF.

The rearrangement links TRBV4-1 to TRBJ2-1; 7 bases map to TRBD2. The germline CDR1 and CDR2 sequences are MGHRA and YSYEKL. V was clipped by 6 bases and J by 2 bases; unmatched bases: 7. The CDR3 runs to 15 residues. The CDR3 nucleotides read TGCGCCAGCAGAATAGCGGGTGGGGCCTACAATGAGCAGTTCTTC. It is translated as CASRIAGGAYNEQFF.

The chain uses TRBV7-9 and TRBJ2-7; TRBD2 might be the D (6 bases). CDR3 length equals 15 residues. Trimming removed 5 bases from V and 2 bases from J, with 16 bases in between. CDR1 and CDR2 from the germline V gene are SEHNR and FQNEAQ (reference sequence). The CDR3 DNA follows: TGTGCCAGCAGCGACGATAGCGGACTACCCTACGAGCAGTACTTC. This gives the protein CASSDDSGLPYEQYF.

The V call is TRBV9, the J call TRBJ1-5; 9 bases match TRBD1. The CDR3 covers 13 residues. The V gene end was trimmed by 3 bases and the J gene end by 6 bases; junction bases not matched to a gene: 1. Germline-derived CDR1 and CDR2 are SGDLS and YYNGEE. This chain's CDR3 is CASSADRGQPQHF. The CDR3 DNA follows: TGTGCCAGCAGCGCGGACAGGGGTCAGCCCCAGCATTTT.

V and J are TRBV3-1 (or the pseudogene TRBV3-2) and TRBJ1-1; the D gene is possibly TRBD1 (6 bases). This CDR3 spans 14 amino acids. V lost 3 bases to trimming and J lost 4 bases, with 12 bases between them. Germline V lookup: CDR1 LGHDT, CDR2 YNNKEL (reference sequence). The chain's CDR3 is CASSHIQGATEAFF. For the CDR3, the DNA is TGTGCCAGCAGCCATATACAGGGTGCCACTGAAGCTTTCTTT.